Shown below are 19 T cell receptor beta chains from a single sample sequenced in a study of beta chain features in type 1 diabetes (dated by TCRdb to 2016 to 2019). General findings and caveats noted by the study authors: Type 1 diabetes patients showed a moderate but significant shortening of TCRB CDR3 length in all four CD4+ subsets.

These receptors have no identified antigens. The method was the immunoSEQ multiplex PCR assay. The entire isolated RNA was reverse transcribed using the High Capacity cDNA Reverse Transcription Kit, and thus expressed TCRB transcripts were sequenced. Held by TCRdb, this immuneACCESS table contains in-frame sequences only and omits some clones. Under half of the omission traces to an unresolved V gene where checked; the cause of the rest is unknown. This sample gives roughly 150,000 clones in total; almost 8% of them show up just once. About 0.5% of the sample belongs to the ten largest clones. The sequenced sample consisted of central memory CD4+ T cells from blood. The receptors were gathered from a man younger than 35 with type 1 diabetes.

This chain joins TRBV5-1 and TRBJ2-3; 9 positions agree with TRBD1. The CDR3 spans 17 residues. CDR1 and CDR2 (germline): SGHRS, YFSETQ. Trimming removed 3 bases from V and 0 bases from J; junction bases left unmatched: 8. For the CDR3, the DNA is TGCGCCAGCAGCTCGACGGACAGGGGTCATAGCACAGATACGCAGTATTTT. As protein: CASSSTDRGHSTDTQYF.

This clone was picked up a small number of times. The gene calls are TRBV20-1 and TRBJ1-1; possible D gene TRBD1, 5 bases. Germline V gene sequence: CDR1 DFQATT, CDR2 SNEGSKA (reference sequence). CDR3 length: 11 amino acids. V gave up 1 base and J gave up 11 bases, with 11 bases separating them. CDR3: CSARVGQRAFF. The CDR3 DNA is TGCAGTGCTAGAGTCGGACAAAGGGCTTTCTTT.

The chain is built from TRBV15 and TRBJ2-3; 11 bases are a match to TRBD2. This CDR3 has 16 residues. The V and J ends lost 3 bases and 3 bases, in that order; junction bases with no gene match: 5. Germline loops: CDR1 LNHNV, CDR2 YYDKDF (reference sequence). In DNA form, the CDR3 reads TGTGCCACCAGCAGGTTACTAGCGGGAGAAACAGATACGCAGTATTTT. Its protein is CATSRLLAGETDTQYF.

The V gene is TRBV21-1, the J gene TRBJ2-5; the table's D gene call, TRBD1, was not cross checked with the DNA. TRBV21-1 is shown as a pseudogene. This CDR3 contains 13 residues. In DNA form, the CDR3 reads TGTGCCAGCAGCAAAGAAACAGAAGAGACCCAGTACTTC. The encoded protein is CASSKETEETQYF.

This rearrangement joins TRBV20-1 to TRBJ2-1, with D possibly being TRBD1 (6 bases). The V gene's germline CDR1 is DFQATT and CDR2 SNEGSKA (reference sequence). With 2 bases removed from V and 7 bases from J, the gap between germline ends came to 6 bases. CDR3 length equals 11 residues. CDR3 DNA sequence: TGCAGTGCTAGAAGGGGGAATGAGCAGTTCTTC. It translates to CSARRGNEQFF.

The chain combines TRBV9 with TRBJ2-5; TRBD2 agrees at 8 bases. Trimming removed 0 bases from V and 5 bases from J; junction bases left unmatched: 3. There are 14 residues in the CDR3. Germline lookup yields CDR1 SGDLS and CDR2 YYNGEE. CDR3 sequence reads: CASSVASGLETQYF. The DNA for the CDR3 is TGTGCCAGCAGCGTAGCTAGCGGGTTGGAGACCCAGTACTTC.

The sample holds a few counts of this clone. V gene TRBV5-4 combines with J gene TRBJ2-3, with D tentatively TRBD2 (6 bases). The CDR3 is 16 residues long. The V gene lost 0 bases and the J gene lost 2 bases, with 13 bases spanning the gap. Germline CDR1 and CDR2: SGHNT and YYREEE (reference sequence). CDR3 DNA: TGTGCCAGCAGCTTGGGAGGTCTAGCGATCACAGATACGCAGTATTTT. Its protein product is CASSLGGLAITDTQYF.

This clone was seen a handful of times. The rearrangement links TRBV29-1 to TRBJ2-2; maybe TRBD1 (5 bases). Germline V lookup: CDR1 SQVTM, CDR2 ANQGSEA. The CDR3 contains 13 residues. V was clipped by 4 bases and J by 4 bases, with 10 bases between them. CDR3 bases: TGCAGCGTTGTTTCAGGGCCCACCGGGGAGCTGTTTTTT. Protein product: CSVVSGPTGELFF.

This clone was recorded a few times. The chain is built from TRBV30 and TRBJ2-1, with TRBD2 identical over 8 bases. The junction had 10 bases not matched to a gene; V was cut back by 0 bases and J by 9 bases. Germline CDR1 is GTSNPN and CDR2 is SVGIG (reference sequence). The CDR3 sequence is 15 residues long. The CDR3: CAWSVLSGSMGEQFF. The CDR3 DNA reads TGTGCCTGGAGTGTACTGAGCGGGAGTATGGGTGAGCAGTTCTTC.

This clone was recorded many times. In DNA form, the CDR3 reads TGTGCCAGCAGCTTAACGGCAGGACACTACGAGCAGTACTTC. This sequence encodes CASSLTAGHYEQYF. This sequence joins TRBV13 and TRBJ2-7; tentatively, D is TRBD1 (5 bases). Germline-derived CDR1 and CDR2 are PRHDT and FYEKMQ (reference sequence). Between the trimmed V and J ends, which lost 2 bases and 3 bases, there was a span of 11 bases. The CDR3 spans 14 residues.

This clone has a handful of counts. This sequence joins TRBV29-1 and TRBJ2-1; TRBD2 matches 9 bases. With 2 bases clipped from V and 0 bases from J, the junction kept 8 bases outside the gene matches. CDR1 is SQVTM, CDR2 ANQGSEA, per germline. CDR3 size: 17 residues. This CDR3 reads CSVEPNSGGFSYNEQFF. In DNA, the CDR3 is TGCAGCGTTGAACCCAATAGCGGGGGATTCTCCTACAATGAGCAGTTCTTC.

This clone has a handful of counts. This chain uses TRBV5-4 with TRBJ2-1; 7 bases align to TRBD2. CDR3 size: 13 residues. V lost 5 bases and J lost 3; bases outside the gene matches: 2. Germline CDR1 SGHNT, CDR2 YYREEE (reference sequence). The CDR3 DNA reads TGTGCCAGCAGGGGACTAAACTACAATGAGCAGTTCTTC. Translation gives CASRGLNYNEQFF.

The J gene is TRBJ1-3, the V gene TRBV7-9, with TRBD1 as a possible D gene (5 bases). V lost 5 bases to trimming and J lost 4 bases, with 15 bases between them. The germline V gene encodes CDR1 SEHNR and CDR2 FQNEAQ (reference sequence). The CDR3 is 15 amino acids. CDR3 sequence reads: CASSTPTDKGNTIYF. DNA of the CDR3: TGTGCCAGCAGCACCCCGACAGACAAGGGAAACACCATATATTTT.

The rearrangement joins TRBV30 to TRBJ1-5; 7 bases are shared with TRBD1. V dropped 0 bases and J dropped 6; count of bases not matched to a gene: 5. Per germline, CDR1 GTSNPN and CDR2 SVGIG (reference sequence). The CDR3 is made up of 14 amino acids. The CDR3 region is CAWSVRGGAQPQHF. The CDR3, as DNA: TGTGCCTGGAGTGTACGAGGGGGCGCTCAGCCCCAGCATTTT. Combining the CDR3 with reference TRBV30 and TRBJ1-5 gives the whole variable domain SQTIHQWPATLVQPVGSPLSLECTVEGTSNPNLYWYRQAAGRGLQLLFYSVGIGQISSEVPQNLSASRPQDRQFILSSKKLLLSDSGFYLCAWSVRGGAQPQHFGDGTRLSIL.

The V and J genes are TRBV7-2 and TRBJ2-7; 11 bases fit TRBD2. After removal of 0 bases from V and 3 bases from J, the junction contained 13 bases not matched to a gene. The CDR3 runs to 19 residues. Germline values: CDR1 SGHTA, CDR2 FQGNSA. The CDR3 sequence is CASSLARGLAGSGLYEQYF. The DNA of the CDR3 is TGTGCCAGCAGCTTAGCGCGAGGACTAGCGGGCTCGGGGCTCTACGAGCAGTACTTC.

This clone has only a few counts. This CDR3 reads CASTRQFLYEQYF. The CDR3 DNA is TGTGCCAGCACGCGACAGTTCCTCTACGAGCAGTACTTC. V and J are TRBV6-1 and TRBJ2-7; D possibly corresponds to TRBD1 (5 bases). Trimming took off 7 bases at V and 3 bases at J, with 13 bases between the two ends. The CDR3 is 13 residues long. Per germline, CDR1 MNHNS and CDR2 SASEGT.

This clone was counted a few times. The J gene is TRBJ2-7, the V gene TRBV11-3; perhaps TRBD2 as D (5 bases). The CDR3 is made up of 14 amino acids. V was trimmed by 1 base and J by 1 base, leaving 8 bases between them. CDR1 is SGHNT and CDR2 is YENEEA in the germline V gene. CDR3 DNA: TGTGCCAGCAGCTTAGTCGAGGGATCCTACGAGCAGTACTTC. This encodes CASSLVEGSYEQYF.

This chain joins TRBV7-2 and TRBJ2-7, with a possible D match to TRBD2 (7 bases). From germline, CDR1 is SGHTA and CDR2 FQGNSA. Trimming stripped 3 bases from V and 3 bases from J, with 15 bases between. The CDR3 totals 15 residues. CDR3 nucleotides: TGTGCCAGCAGCTTCACCAGCGGGACAATCTACGAGCAGTACTTC. Protein sequence: CASSFTSGTIYEQYF.

Many counts were recorded for this clone. The chain is built from TRBV7-2 and TRBJ2-3; TRBD2 matches at 7 bases. The CDR3 covers 13 residues. Per the germline V gene, CDR1 is SGHTA and CDR2 is FQGNSA. J was trimmed by 4 bases and V by 7 bases; bases with no gene match: 5. The CDR3 loop is CASTDRGADTQYF. DNA for the CDR3: TGTGCCAGCACCGACCGGGGGGCAGATACGCAGTATTTT.